These 12 T cell receptor beta chains originate from one sample sequenced in a study of cytomegalovirus exposure and HLA in healthy donors. 60 Vbeta and 13 Jbeta primers were used in PCR. The method was immunoSEQ multiplex PCR; TCRdb's version includes in-frame clones alone and lacks a portion of them. The sample includes roughly 150,000 clones, roughly 80% seen only once; the top ten take 3.1%. Material: PBMCs. The receptors here all came from a male donor in good health and CMV-seronegative.

For this clone: Sequence at one end of the junction differs from germline and may be a read error. The chain's CDR3 is CASSPRVAGVRLENSQYF. The CDR3 coding sequence is TGTGCCAGCAGCCCCCGGGTAGCGGGAGTGCGGTTGGAGAACAGTCAGTACTTC. The rearrangement uses TRBV7-2 and TRBJ2-4; TRBD2 matches at 9 bases. Germline CDR1 SGHTA, CDR2 FQGNSA. The CDR3 contains 18 residues.

This chain uses TRBV18 with TRBJ1-5; 7 nucleotides match TRBD1. Per germline, CDR1 KGHSH and CDR2 LQKENI. V shed 4 bases and J 3 bases; nucleotides not matched to a gene: 3. The CDR3 runs to 14 residues. CDR3 DNA: TGTGCCAGCTCACTCGACAGGGTCAATCAGCCCCAGCATTTT. It yields the protein CASSLDRVNQPQHF. The full variable domain, rest sourced from reference TRBV18 and TRBJ1-5, is NAGVMQNPRHLVRRRGQEARLRCSPMKGHSHVYWYRQLPEEGLKFMVYLQKENIIDESGMPKERFSAEFPKEGPSILRIQQVVRGDSAAYFCASSLDRVNQPQHFGDGTRLSIL.

The gene calls are TRBV9 and TRBJ2-3; unclear D gene. The CDR3 runs 16 residues. Trimming removed 0 bases from V and 1 base from J, with 12 bases in between. Germline CDR1 and CDR2: SGDLS and YYNGEE. The DNA of the CDR3 is TGTGCCAGCAGCGTAGATGGGCCCACCCGCACAGATACGCAGTATTTT. This sequence encodes CASSVDGPTRTDTQYF. Together with reference TRBV9 and TRBJ2-3, the CDR3 gives the full variable domain: DSGVTQTPKHLITATGQRVTLRCSPRSGDLSVYWYQQSLDQGLQFLIQYYNGEERAKGNILERFSAQQFPDLHSELNLSSLELGDSALYFCASSVDGPTRTDTQYFGPGTRLTVL.

J is TRBJ2-3 and V is TRBV11-2; D possibly corresponds to TRBD1 (5 bases). The CDR3 is 13 amino acids. V lost 4 bases to trimming and J lost 9 bases, with 14 bases between them. Germline-derived CDR1 and CDR2 are SGHAT and FQNNGV. The CDR3 loop is CASSSLGWGTQYF. For the CDR3, the DNA is TGTGCCAGCAGCTCCCTTGGGTGGGGCACGCAGTATTTT. The full variable domain, rest sourced from reference TRBV11-2 and TRBJ2-3, is EAGVAQSPRYKIIEKRQSVAFWCNPISGHATLYWYQQILGQGPKLLIQFQNNGVVDDSQLPKDRFSAERLKGVDSTLKIQPAKLEDSAVYLCASSSLGWGTQYFGPGTRLTVL.

Concerning this clone itself: Germline and junction disagree at one end, which may indicate a read error. This chain connects TRBV7-3 to TRBJ2-2; D remains ambiguous. This CDR3 contains 15 residues. Germline CDR1 reads SGHTA; CDR2 reads FQGTGA. Written as DNA, the CDR3 is TGTGCCAGCAGCTTAATGTCACAGAACACCAGGGAGCTGTTTTTT. It translates to CASSLMSQNTRELFF.

This clone appeared a few times. The gene calls are TRBV27 and TRBJ2-3, with 8 bases that match TRBD2. CDR1 is MNHEY, CDR2 SMNVEV, per germline (reference sequence). The CDR3 contains 16 residues. V shed 3 bases and J 7 bases; nucleotides not matched to a gene: 12. The CDR3: CASSFDRGGVRNTQYF. Written as DNA, the CDR3 is TGTGCCAGCAGTTTCGATCGGGGGGGGGTGCGAAATACGCAGTATTTT.

This clone occurred a few times. This chain uses TRBV7-2 with TRBJ1-2; TRBD1 might be the D (5 bases). The CDR3 extends over 15 amino acids. Looked up from germline, CDR1 is SGHTA and CDR2 is FQGNSA. The V end lost 3 bases, the J end lost 4 bases, and 15 bases lay between the germline ends. The DNA of the CDR3 is TGTGCCAGCAGCTTCACGGGGGTCCTTGCCTATGGCTACACCTTC. Its protein is CASSFTGVLAYGYTF.

This clone was found once. The rearrangement joins TRBV4-1 to TRBJ2-5, with TRBD1 as a possible D gene (6 bases). This CDR3 comprises 18 residues. Germline-derived CDR1 and CDR2 are MGHRA and YSYEKL. V was trimmed by 0 bases and J by 0 bases, leaving 17 bases between them. The chain's CDR3 is CASSQDRSGVLYQETQYF. For the CDR3, the DNA is TGCGCCAGCAGCCAAGACCGGTCAGGGGTACTGTACCAAGAGACCCAGTACTTC.

The table lists this clone with a few counts. The J gene is TRBJ2-2, the V gene TRBV19; D perhaps matches TRBD1 (5 bases). CDR3 length equals 14 residues. Trimming took off 4 bases at V and 2 bases at J, with 8 bases between the two ends. Germline CDR1 and CDR2: LNHDA and SQIVND (reference sequence). CDR3 residues: CASSRGFNTGELFF. The DNA for the CDR3 is TGTGCCAGTAGTAGGGGCTTTAACACCGGGGAGCTGTTTTTT.

This chain's CDR3 is CAIGLGQGFDEQYF. DNA for the CDR3: TGTGCCATCGGGTTGGGACAGGGGTTTGACGAGCAGTACTTC. The chain combines TRBV10-3 with TRBJ2-7; 10 nucleotides align to TRBD1. CDR3 length: 14 amino acids. CDR1 is ENHRY, CDR2 SYGVKD, per germline. The junction had 9 bases not matched to a gene; V was cut back by 8 bases and J by 5 bases.

The V call is TRBV5-6, the J call TRBJ1-1; 7 nucleotides agree with TRBD1. The germline gives CDR1 SGHDT, CDR2 YYEEEE. J gave up 1 base and V 0 bases, and 0 bases lay outside the gene matches. The CDR3 has 14 amino acids. The CDR3 region has the DNA TGTGCCAGCAGCTTGGCAGGGGGGAACACTGAAGCTTTCTTT. Protein sequence: CASSLAGGNTEAFF.

The chain recombines TRBV30 with TRBJ2-7; no clear D. In germline, CDR1 is GTSNPN, CDR2 SVGIG (reference sequence). The length of the CDR3 is 11 residues. Trimming took off 0 bases at V and 4 bases at J, with 4 bases between the two ends. The CDR3 DNA sequence: TGTGCCTGGAGTGTGCAGTACGAGCAGTACTTC. The encoded protein is CAWSVQYEQYF.